The T cell receptor beta chain described here comes from a study of OX40 agonist ivuxolimab in advanced cancers. Study-wide context: Ivuxolimab, which targeted the costimulatory receptor OX40 (CD134), was an agonistic, fully human IgG2 monoclonal antibody. Prior anti-PD-1, anti-PD-L1 or anti-CTLA-4 therapy was permitted, and checkpoint inhibitors had been received by more than 35% of dose-escalation patients. Intravenous ivuxolimab was administered to patients every 2 weeks at six dose levels: 0.01, 0.1, 0.3, 1.5, 3 and 10 mg/kg. Partial responses occurred in three dose-escalation patients: two with cutaneous melanoma and one with hepatocellular carcinoma. Of the roughly 52 dose-escalation patients, hepatocellular carcinoma was present in about 20, melanoma in some 15, renal cell carcinoma in 9 and head and neck cancer in 9. A male proportion of about 79% and a mean age of approximately 55 years, ranging from about 23 to 79, were recorded for the dose-escalation cohort. Peripheral TCRbeta sequencing was intended to test whether TCR sequence diversity was altered and clonal T-cell expansion was caused by ivuxolimab. The paper reports the monotherapy dose-escalation portion (N of about 47 patients) of the phase I ivuxolimab trial.

About this clone: No cognate antigen has been identified for it. No quality values exist for individual bases; no much larger clone is one base distant.

Results and caveats for the whole study, not just this receptor: Low levels of normalized T-cell clonal expansion were also seen in some patients who did not respond. Which antigens the clonally expanded peripheral T cells were specific for was not determined. In the 0.1-3.0 mg/kg groups, partial responders were among the patients with the lowest normalized peripheral clonal expansion, particularly in CD8+ T cells. At doses from 0.1 to 3.0 mg/kg, clonal expansion was seen in both CD4+ and CD8+ blood T cells between baseline and week 6. After ivuxolimab, expanded clones were on average more numerous among CD8+ T cells than among CD4+ T cells.

For sequencing of the TCRbeta CDR3 region, genomic DNA was extracted from the sorted cells. The immunoSEQ Assay was used for sequencing of TCRbeta CDR3 regions. TCRdb limited this immuneACCESS table to in-frame rearrangements with V and J called. A share of clones is missing; checked studies link under half to unresolved V genes, and the rest is unexplained. Counted in this sample were about 50,000 clones; approximately 83% of them appeared once. Roughly 15% of the sample lies in the top ten. The trial excluded patients who had a history of autoimmune disease or were on systemic immunosuppression. Peripheral blood for TCR sequencing was collected from all dose cohorts at baseline, on cycle 4 day 1, and on cycle 7 day 1. The samples were taken from a phase I, first-in-human, multicenter, open-label dose-escalation trial of ivuxolimab. The trial enrolled adults with locally advanced or metastatic head and neck squamous cell, hepatocellular, melanoma or renal cell carcinoma. Before TCR sequencing, CD4+ and CD8+ T cells were separately sorted from peripheral blood.

Including the terminal cysteine and phenylalanine, the CDR3 comprises 11 residues. Of the read, only the CDR3 DNA is kept; its 33 bases are in frame from base 1. The germline V gene (reference sequence) sets CDR1 to DFQATT and CDR2 to SNEGSKA. The sequencing here drew on CD4+ or CD8+ T cells sorted from blood, taken in a trial of the OX40 agonist ivuxolimab. Recombination joined TRBV20-1 with TRBJ2-5; no D gene call is confident. Judging by the DNA end, TRBJ2-7 fits better; the J call may be wrong. This receptor was obtained from an adult with an advanced solid tumor such as melanoma, head and neck, liver or kidney cancer. The DNA is TGCAGTGCTTTCAGGACCTACGAGCAGTACTTC. Its coded protein is CSAFRTYEQYF.